These 4 T cell receptor beta chains came from one sample sequenced in a study of beta chain features in type 1 diabetes. Their antigens remain unidentified. The sequenced template was cDNA made from the entire isolated RNA. The data were produced by immunoSEQ multiplex PCR, yet TCRdb's version contains in-frame clones alone and is incomplete. The sample lists 200,000 to 250,000 clones; approximately 15% were seen once. Study-wide points: All four CD4+ subsets of Type 1 diabetes patients contained TCRB CDR3s that were moderately but significantly shorter.

Sequenced material: naive CD4+ T cells from blood. Receptor source: a man between 25 and 39 years old with type 1 diabetes.

This clone was counted only a few times. The rearrangement joins TRBV7-2 to TRBJ1-5; tentative D call: TRBD1 (5 bases). The CDR3 consists of 14 residues. CDR1 SGHTA and CDR2 FQGNSA come from the germline V gene. V was shortened by 5 bases and J by 5 bases, with 13 bases between the two germline ends. CDR3 amino acids: CASSRSGGDQPQHF. CDR3 in DNA: TGTGCCAGCAGCCGTTCAGGAGGGGATCAGCCCCAGCATTTT. The variable domain in full, completed from reference TRBV7-2 and TRBJ1-5, reads GAGVSQSPSNKVTEKGKDVELRCDPISGHTALYWYRQSLGQGLEFLIYFQGNSAPDKSGLPSDRFSAERTGGSVSTLTIQRTQQEDSAVYLCASSRSGGDQPQHFGDGTRLSIL.

In its sample, this clone was seen a few times. The chain employs TRBV6-5 and TRBJ1-2; 10 bases are a match to TRBD1. This CDR3 contains 15 residues. V was pared by 7 bases and J by 4 bases, with 9 bases of the junction left unmatched. Per germline, CDR1 MNHEY and CDR2 SVGAGI. The CDR3 here is CASTLDRGRGYGYTF. The CDR3 region has the DNA TGTGCCAGCACCCTCGACAGGGGGCGCGGCTATGGCTACACCTTC.

The CDR3 DNA is TGTGCCAGCAGCCGCCCCGGTAGCGCCATCTACGAGCAGTACTTC. Translated, it gives CASSRPGSAIYEQYF. This chain connects TRBV14 to TRBJ2-7, with D possibly matching TRBD2 (5 bases). This CDR3 comprises 15 residues. Trimming took 4 bases from V and 3 from J, leaving 16 bases between them. CDR1 and CDR2 (germline): SGHDN, FVKESK. Drawing the rest from reference TRBV14 and TRBJ2-7, the complete variable domain is EAGVTQFPSHSVIEKGQTVTLRCDPISGHDNLYWYRRVMGKEIKFLLHFVKESKQDESGMPNNRFLAERTGGTYSTLKVQPAELEDSGVYFCASSRPGSAIYEQYFGPGTRLTVT.

Worth noting for this clone: The sample has other DNA sequences that encode this CDR3 too. The rearrangement links TRBV5-1 to TRBJ2-5, with a weak D call TRBD1 (6 bases). Germline V gives CDR1 SGHRS, CDR2 YFSETQ. V was trimmed by 0 bases and J by 3 bases, leaving 9 bases between them. CDR3 length: 14 residues. CDR3 DNA sequence: TGCGCCAGCAGCTTGGCCCCAGGGGAAGAGACCCAGTACTTC. It codes for CASSLAPGEETQYF.